This T cell receptor (beta chain) was captured by sequencing in a study of shared clonotypes between healthy human individuals. Splitting the CD4+ cells yielded a CD45RA+ naive subset and a CD45RA-negative memory subset. Replicate PCRs from sorted subsets contained roughly 200 ng DNA, which is some 29,000 T cell genomes. As handled by the study authors: ImmunoSEQ only sent back junction sequences with no quality scores, so filtering was done differently. Profiling relied on immunoSEQ multiplex PCR, and the TCRdb table lists in-frame clones only, not all of them. From that table come the V and J calls and clone size; the DNA was used to work out D and trimming. The table lists over 2 million clones, 90% to 95% of them singletons. The CDR3 length is 14 residues. CDR1 and CDR2 (germline): SGHNT, YYREEE (reference sequence). The ends were cut back, 4 bases at V and 4 bases at J, with 11 bases in the middle.

The sequence was collected from a man in his late teens or twenties in good health. The chain has TRBV5-4 and TRBJ1-4; maybe TRBD1 (6 bases). The sequencing sample was made of naive CD4+ T cells sorted from blood. Subset in this sample: CD45RA+ positively selected. CDR3 coding DNA: TGTGCCAGCAGCCCCGGACAGATTAATGAAAAACTGTTTTTT. It codes for CASSPGQINEKLFF.